These T cell receptor beta chains were read from a single sample in a study of OX40 agonist ivuxolimab in advanced cancers. Using immunoSEQ multiplex PCR, the repertoire was profiled, and TCRdb retains in-frame clones only, with some absent. The table records 65,000 or so clones, approximately 88% of them present only once. Sample: CD4+ or CD8+ T cells sorted from blood, taken in a trial of the OX40 agonist ivuxolimab. All receptors come from an adult with an advanced solid tumor such as melanoma, head and neck, liver or kidney cancer. CDR3s include the opening cysteine and the closing phenylalanine or tryptophan.

v_gene	CDR3aa
TRBV4-2	CASSNSPIFDNEQFF
TRBV10-3	CAIASGGFSTDTQYF
TRBV5-1	CASSLDQTGPTYEQYF
TRBV2	CASRLENTEAFF
TRBV14	CASSLGINQPQHF
TRBV27	CASTPGQGSYEQYF
TRBV7-9	CASTRGGLNQPQHF
TRBV6-5	CASSYSRVGGNTIYF
TRBV14	CASSRPAGTGNTIYF
TRBV27	CASTSGGGESPGELFF
TRBV28	CASTLLGGANTGELFF
TRBV5-1	CASVKGGNTGELFF
TRBV28	CASSLADASWANVLTF
TRBV5-8	CASSPGQNYGYTF
TRBV28	CASSLNGANTGELFF
TRBV6-5	CASHRDRGYEQYF